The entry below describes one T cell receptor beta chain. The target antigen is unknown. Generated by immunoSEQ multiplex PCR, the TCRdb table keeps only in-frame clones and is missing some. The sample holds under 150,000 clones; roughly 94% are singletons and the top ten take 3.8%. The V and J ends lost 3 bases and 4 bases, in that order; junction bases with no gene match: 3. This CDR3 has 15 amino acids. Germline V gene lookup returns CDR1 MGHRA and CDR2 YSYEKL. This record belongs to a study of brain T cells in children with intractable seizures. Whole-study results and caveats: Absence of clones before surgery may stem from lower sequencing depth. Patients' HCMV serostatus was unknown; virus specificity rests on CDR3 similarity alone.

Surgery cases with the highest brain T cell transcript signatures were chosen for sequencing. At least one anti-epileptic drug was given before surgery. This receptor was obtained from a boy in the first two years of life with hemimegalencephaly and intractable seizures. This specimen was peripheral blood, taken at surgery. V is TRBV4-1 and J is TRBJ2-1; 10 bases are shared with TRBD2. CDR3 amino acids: CASSQGLALYNEQFF. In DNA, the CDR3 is TGCGCCAGCAGCCAGGGACTAGCGTTGTACAATGAGCAGTTCTTC.